A selection of T cell receptor beta chains follows, all from one sample in a study of cytomegalovirus exposure and HLA in healthy donors. Using immunoSEQ multiplex PCR, the repertoire was profiled, and TCRdb retains in-frame clones only, with some absent. This sample's clone table lists more than 85,000 clones. Sample: PBMCs. The receptor source for this set is a girl between 10 and 17 years old in good health and CMV-seropositive. CDR3s include the opening cysteine and the closing phenylalanine or tryptophan. A D gene is named only where the DNA matches it firmly.

>TRBJ1-1|-|TRBV18
CASFQGMNTEAFF
TGTGCCAGCTTCCAGGGGATGAACACTGAAGCTTTCTTT
>TRBJ2-5|TRBD2|TRBV9
CASSGAGIQETQYF
TGTGCCAGCAGCGGAGCGGGGATACAAGAGACCCAGTACTTC
>TRBJ2-5|-|TRBV15
CATSGFLTKETQYF
TGTGCCACCAGCGGGTTTCTGACAAAAGAGACCCAGTACTTC
>TRBJ2-7|-|TRBV5-1
CASSRYEQYF
TGCGCCAGCAGTCGGTACGAGCAGTACTTC
>TRBJ1-6|-|TRBV7-9
CASSPGARGDSPLHF
TGTGCCAGCAGCCCCGGGGCCAGGGGAGATTCACCCCTCCACTTT
>TRBJ1-5|-|TRBV4-1
CASSQDVGSNQPQHF
TGCGCCAGCAGCCAAGATGTCGGGAGCAATCAGCCCCAGCATTTT
>TRBJ1-2|TRBD1|TRBV11-2
CASSLWTGSGGYTF
TGTGCCAGCAGCTTGTGGACAGGGTCGGGAGGCTACACCTTC
>TRBJ2-5|TRBD2|TRBV29-1
CSVDGTSGAANKETQYF
TGCAGCGTGGACGGGACTAGCGGGGCCGCGAACAAAGAGACCCAGTACTTC
>TRBJ2-5|TRBD2|TRBV6-1
CASSELAGGPETQYF
TGTGCCAGCAGTGAACTAGCGGGGGGGCCAGAGACCCAGTACTTC
>TRBJ2-1|TRBD2|TRBV7-6
CASRRTSGGGNEQFF
TGTGCCAGCAGACGTACTAGCGGGGGAGGCAATGAGCAGTTCTTC
>TRBJ1-2|TRBD1|TRBV4-2
CASSPESGQGRGYTF
TGTGCCAGCAGCCCGGAGTCGGGACAGGGAAGAGGCTACACCTTC
>TRBJ2-3|TRBD2|TRBV7-3
CASSLLGGSTDTQYF
TGTGCCAGCAGCTTACTCGGGGGGAGCACAGATACGCAGTATTTT
>TRBJ1-1|TRBD1|TRBV14
CASSRDPGTGEAFF
TGTGCCAGCAGCCGCGATCCCGGGACAGGGGAAGCTTTCTTT
>TRBJ2-1|-|TRBV18
CASSPGGNEQFF
TGTGCCAGCTCACCAGGCGGAAATGAGCAGTTCTTC
>TRBJ1-1|-|TRBV13
CASRQTENTEAFF
TGTGCCAGCAGACAGACCGAGAACACTGAAGCTTTCTTT
>TRBJ2-1|-|TRBV11-3
CASSLSTGRNEQFF
TGTGCCAGCAGCTTATCGACAGGGAGGAATGAGCAGTTCTTC
>TRBJ1-4|-|TRBV27
CASSRGQSNEKLFF
TGTGCCAGCAGTCGAGGACAGTCAAATGAAAAACTGTTTTTT
>TRBJ1-2|TRBD1|TRBV2
CASSFTGDGYTF
TGTGCCAGCAGTTTTACAGGGGATGGCTACACCTTC
>TRBJ1-2|TRBD1|TRBV5-1
CASSLDRGYGYTF
TGCGCCAGCAGCTTGGACAGGGGCTATGGTTACACCTTC
>TRBJ2-5|-|TRBV4-2
CASSQEGSLETQYF
TGTGCCAGCAGCCAGGAGGGGTCGTTAGAGACCCAGTACTTC
>TRBJ1-1|-|TRBV28
CASSWGGPGTSNTEAFF
TGTGCCAGCAGTTGGGGAGGTCCGGGGACCTCGAACACTGAAGCTTTCTTT
>TRBJ2-2|-|TRBV19
CASSTQGWGPGELFF
TGTGCCAGTAGTACTCAGGGATGGGGTCCTGGGGAGCTGTTTTTT
>TRBJ1-4|TRBD1|TRBV5-1
CASSLGDRGANEKLFF
TGCGCCAGCAGCTTGGGAGACAGGGGGGCTAATGAAAAACTGTTTTTT
>TRBJ2-2|-|TRBV28
CASRPPGTGGTGELFF
TGTGCCAGCAGACCACCGGGGACCGGGGGCACCGGGGAGCTGTTTTTT
>TRBJ1-2|TRBD1|TRBV7-9
CASSFTGGEGGYTF
TGTGCCAGCAGCTTTACAGGGGGCGAAGGTGGCTACACCTTC
>TRBJ2-7|TRBD2|TRBV19
CASTPGGFYEQYF
TGTGCCAGTACCCCGGGAGGGTTCTACGAGCAGTACTTC
>TRBJ2-6|-|TRBV7-9
CASSFTGGGASGANVLTF
TGTGCCAGCAGCTTTACAGGCGGGGGCGCCTCTGGGGCCAACGTCCTGACTTTC
>TRBJ2-2|-|TRBV7-9
CASSLNFESGELFF
TGTGCCAGCAGCTTAAACTTTGAATCCGGGGAGCTGTTTTTT
>TRBJ2-3|TRBD2|TRBV7-9
CASSPTSAVTDTQYF
TGTGCCAGCAGCCCAACTAGCGCTGTCACAGATACGCAGTATTTT
>TRBJ2-1|-|TRBV7-9
CASSLGGGEYNEQFF
TGTGCCAGCAGCTTAGGAGGGGGTGAATACAATGAGCAGTTCTTC
>TRBJ2-3|TRBD2|TRBV9
CASSGGGAGTDTQYF
TGTGCCAGCAGCGGGGGAGGGGCGGGCACAGATACGCAGTATTTT
>TRBJ2-7|TRBD1|TRBV18
CASSSGQGAYEQYF
TGTGCCAGCTCATCAGGACAGGGGGCTTACGAGCAGTACTTC
>TRBJ1-1|TRBD1|TRBV9
CASSTRQGDSPRPTEAFF
TGTGCCAGCAGCACCCGACAAGGGGACAGCCCTCGTCCGACTGAAGCTTTCTTT
>TRBJ1-2|TRBD1|TRBV4-2
CASSARQGANYGYTF
TGTGCCAGCAGCGCCCGACAGGGAGCTAACTATGGCTACACCTTC
>TRBJ2-7|TRBD1|TRBV7-2
CASSLKGQDPYEQYF
TGTGCCAGCAGCTTAAAGGGACAGGACCCCTACGAGCAGTACTTC
>TRBJ2-7|TRBD2|TRBV19
CASSPRERLSYEQYF
TGTGCCAGTAGTCCGCGGGAGAGGCTCTCCTACGAGCAGTACTTC
>TRBJ2-3|TRBD2|TRBV4-3
CASSHARGAGGLGTDTQYF
TGCGCCAGCAGCCACGCCCGGGGAGCGGGGGGGCTCGGCACAGATACGCAGTATTTT
>TRBJ1-6|-|TRBV7-6
CASSLERSYNSPLHF
TGTGCCAGCAGCTTAGAGCGGTCCTATAATTCACCCCTCCACTTT
>TRBJ2-7|-|TRBV27
CASSPSYRGGYEQYF
TGTGCCAGCAGCCCTTCCTACAGGGGAGGTTACGAGCAGTACTTC
>TRBJ2-3|TRBD2|TRBV7-9
CASSYELAGSTDTQYF
TGTGCCAGCAGCTACGAACTAGCGGGGAGCACAGATACGCAGTATTTT
>TRBJ2-1|-|TRBV29-1
CSVATGDSDNEQFF
TGCAGCGTCGCTACAGGGGACTCCGACAATGAGCAGTTCTTC
>TRBJ2-7|TRBD1|TRBV5-1
CASSFADRAYEQYF
TGCGCCAGCAGCTTCGCGGACAGGGCCTACGAGCAGTACTTC
>TRBJ2-1|-|TRBV29-1
CSTSGRDNEQFF
TGCAGCACCTCGGGCAGGGACAATGAGCAGTTCTTC
>TRBJ1-1|-|TRBV28
CASSTSGQGVTEAFF
-
>TRBJ1-5|TRBD1|TRBV6-1
CASSGEDRGINQPQHF
TGTGCCAGCAGTGGAGAGGACAGGGGAATCAATCAGCCCCAGCATTTT
>TRBJ1-1|-|TRBV27
CASIPGGSTEAFF
TGTGCCAGCATCCCCGGGGGAAGCACTGAAGCTTTCTTT
>TRBJ2-3|TRBD2|TRBV15
CATSRGRLAGISTDTQYF
TGTGCCACCAGCAGAGGAAGACTAGCGGGGATCAGCACAGATACGCAGTATTTT
>TRBJ1-1|-|TRBV6-5
CASSSDSEAFF
TGTGCCAGCAGCTCAGACAGTGAAGCTTTCTTT
>TRBJ2-3|TRBD2|TRBV6-6
CASSPGTRRADTQYF
TGTGCCAGCAGTCCCGGGACTAGGAGAGCAGATACGCAGTATTTT
>TRBJ1-3|-|TRBV5-6
CASSLQGSGNTIYF
TGTGCCAGCAGCTTGCAGGGGTCTGGAAACACCATATATTTT
>TRBJ1-5|-|TRBV2
CASSEWADLISNQPQHF
TGTGCCAGCAGTGAATGGGCAGATCTAATTAGCAATCAGCCCCAGCATTTT
>TRBJ1-2|TRBD1|TRBV18
CASSPIPTGGGYTF
TGTGCCAGCTCACCAATCCCGACAGGGGGTGGCTACACCTTC
>TRBJ1-2|-|TRBV29-1
CSVVTGVYGYTF
TGCAGCGTTGTCACGGGGGTCTATGGCTACACCTTC
>TRBJ2-1|-|TRBV6-1
CAGQGYNEQFF
TGTGCGGGGCAGGGTTACAATGAGCAGTTCTTC
>TRBJ2-5|-|TRBV4-3
CASSYRREETQYF
TGCGCCAGCAGCTACAGACGGGAGGAGACCCAGTACTTC